This entry lists 5 T cell receptor beta chains sequenced from one sample in a study of Ad26.COV2.S vaccination and SARS-CoV-2 variants. Treatment described: over 15 received Ad26.COV2.S at low or high dose, single or two shots; about 5 received placebo; per-sample allocation not given. On day 63 after the first injection, vaccine and placebo recipients gave samples. Here immunoSEQ multiplex PCR was the method, and the copy in TCRdb shows in-frame clones only, minus some. The table lists roughly 460,000 clones, 70% to 90% of them singletons, with about 1.5% in the top ten. The sample in question was peripheral blood, obtained in a trial of Ad26.COV2.S vaccine versus placebo. The receptors here all came from a person aged 18-65 years who received the Ad26.COV2.S COVID-19 vaccine or a placebo.

The rearrangement links TRBV5-1 to TRBJ2-7, with 7 bases that match TRBD1. Per the germline V gene, CDR1 is SGHRS and CDR2 is YFSETQ. The CDR3 contains 18 residues. J lost 2 bases, V lost 1 base, and 15 bases had no gene match. The CDR3 DNA reads as TGCGCCAGCAGCTTGCTGATAACAGACAGGGCCGGAACCTACGAGCAGTACTTC. Translating gives CASSLLITDRAGTYEQYF. Looking up the rest from reference TRBV5-1 and TRBJ2-7 gives the full variable domain: KAGVTQTPRYLIKTRGQQVTLSCSPISGHRSVSWYQQTPGQGLQFLFEYFSETQRNKGNFPGRFSGRQFSNSRSEMNVSTLELGDSALYLCASSLLITDRAGTYEQYFGPGTRLTVT.

The chain couples TRBV6-5 to TRBJ1-1; D is undetermined. Trimming took off 8 bases at V and 1 base at J, with 17 bases between the two ends. The CDR3 length is 15 residues. Per the germline V gene, CDR1 is MNHEY and CDR2 is SVGAGI. The CDR3 region has the DNA TGTGCCAGCCAAGGCCTGCGGGTGGGGAACACTGAAGCTTTCTTT. Protein sequence: CASQGLRVGNTEAFF.

The chain joins TRBV7-2 to TRBJ2-1; TRBD2 might be the D (6 bases). Trimming stripped 5 bases from V and 7 bases from J, with 18 bases between. Germline V gene data show CDR1 as SGHTA and CDR2 as FQGNSA. The CDR3 is 15 residues long. The CDR3 reads CASSPRLGSPNEQFF. DNA of the CDR3: TGTGCCAGCAGCCCCCGACTAGGATCCCCGAATGAGCAGTTCTTC.

This clone was detected only once. The chain joins TRBV4-1 to TRBJ2-1, with 7 positions matching TRBD2. The CDR3 has 17 amino acids. The V gene end was trimmed by 4 bases and the J gene end by 6 bases; junction bases not matched to a gene: 15. Germline loops: CDR1 MGHRA, CDR2 YSYEKL. CDR3 sequence: CASSRFWRSGTTNEQFF. CDR3 nucleotide sequence: TGCGCCAGCAGCCGCTTTTGGCGGTCCGGGACTACCAATGAGCAGTTCTTC.

The V call is TRBV29-1, the J call TRBJ1-1; D may be TRBD1 (5 bases). Per germline, CDR1 SQVTM and CDR2 ANQGSEA. The V and J ends lost 3 bases and 9 bases respectively, with 20 bases between them. This CDR3 has 14 amino acids. The CDR3 coding sequence is TGCAGCGTTGAGTGGGTGGTGAGTCAGGGTAAAGCTTTCTTT. This codes for CSVEWVVSQGKAFF. The whole variable domain, filled in from reference TRBV29-1 and TRBJ1-1, reads SAVISQKPSRDICQRGTSLTIQCQVDSQVTMMFWYRQQPGQSLTLIATANQGSEATYESGFVIDKFPISRPNLTFSTLTVSNMSPEDSSIYLCSVEWVVSQGKAFFGQGTRLTVV.